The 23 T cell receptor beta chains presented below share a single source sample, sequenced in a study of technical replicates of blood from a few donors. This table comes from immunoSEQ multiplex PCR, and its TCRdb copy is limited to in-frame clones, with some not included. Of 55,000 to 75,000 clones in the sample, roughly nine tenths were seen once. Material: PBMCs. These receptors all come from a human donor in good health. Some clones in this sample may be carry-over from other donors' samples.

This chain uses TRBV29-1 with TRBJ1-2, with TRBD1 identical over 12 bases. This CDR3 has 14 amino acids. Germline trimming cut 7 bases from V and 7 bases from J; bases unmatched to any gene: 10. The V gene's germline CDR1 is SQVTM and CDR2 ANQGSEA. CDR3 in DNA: TGCAGCGCCCCGGTGGGGACAGGGGGCTCTGGCTACACCTTC. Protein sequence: CSAPVGTGGSGYTF.

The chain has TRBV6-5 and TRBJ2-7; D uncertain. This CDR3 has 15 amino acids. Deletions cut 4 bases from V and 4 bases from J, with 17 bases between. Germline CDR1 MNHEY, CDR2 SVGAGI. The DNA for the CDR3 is TGTGCCAGCAGTTTTGGCGGCTTCCCGCCTTACGAGCAGTACTTC. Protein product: CASSFGGFPPYEQYF.

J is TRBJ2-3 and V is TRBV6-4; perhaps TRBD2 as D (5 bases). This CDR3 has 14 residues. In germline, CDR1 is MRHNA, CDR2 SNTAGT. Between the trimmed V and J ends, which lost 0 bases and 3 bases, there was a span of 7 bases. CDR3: CASSDSPGTDTQYF. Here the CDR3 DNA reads TGTGCCAGCAGTGACTCCCCGGGGACAGATACGCAGTATTTT.

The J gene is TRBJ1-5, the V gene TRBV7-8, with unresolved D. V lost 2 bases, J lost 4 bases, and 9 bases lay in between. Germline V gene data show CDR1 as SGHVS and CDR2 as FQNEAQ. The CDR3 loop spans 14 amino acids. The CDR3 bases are TGTGCCAGCAGCTTAACCACGGGGAATCAGCCCCAGCATTTT. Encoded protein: CASSLTTGNQPQHF.

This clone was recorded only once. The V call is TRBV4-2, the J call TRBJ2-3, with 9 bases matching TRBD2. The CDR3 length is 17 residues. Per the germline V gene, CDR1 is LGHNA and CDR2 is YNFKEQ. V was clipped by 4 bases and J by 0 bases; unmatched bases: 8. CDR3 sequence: CASSPYRSGGSTDTQYF. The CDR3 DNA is TGTGCCAGCAGCCCCTACCGAAGCGGGGGGAGCACAGATACGCAGTATTTT.

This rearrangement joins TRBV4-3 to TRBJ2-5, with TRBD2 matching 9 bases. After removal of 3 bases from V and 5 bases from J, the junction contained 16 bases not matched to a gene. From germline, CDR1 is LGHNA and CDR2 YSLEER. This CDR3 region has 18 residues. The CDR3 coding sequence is TGCGCCAGCAGCCAGTCCTGGGCGAGCGGGGGGAGGGGGGAGACCCAGTACTTC. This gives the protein CASSQSWASGGRGETQYF.

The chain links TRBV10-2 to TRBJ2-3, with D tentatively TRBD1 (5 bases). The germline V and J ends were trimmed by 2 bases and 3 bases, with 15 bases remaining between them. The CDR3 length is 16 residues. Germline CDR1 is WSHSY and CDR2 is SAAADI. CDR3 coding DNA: TGCGCCAGCAGTGAGAGGGGATTGACGCTAACAGATACGCAGTATTTT. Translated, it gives CASSERGLTLTDTQYF.

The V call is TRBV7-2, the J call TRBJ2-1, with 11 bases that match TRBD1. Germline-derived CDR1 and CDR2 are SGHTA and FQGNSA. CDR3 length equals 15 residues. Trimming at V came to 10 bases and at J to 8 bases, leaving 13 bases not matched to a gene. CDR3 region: CATLKDRGQLDEQFF. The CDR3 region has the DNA TGTGCCACCCTAAAGGACAGGGGGCAGCTGGATGAGCAGTTCTTC.

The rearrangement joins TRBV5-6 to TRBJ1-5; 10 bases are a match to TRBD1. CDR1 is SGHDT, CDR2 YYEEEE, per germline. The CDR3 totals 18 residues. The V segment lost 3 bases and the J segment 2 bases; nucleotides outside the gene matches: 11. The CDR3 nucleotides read TGTGCCAGCAGCTACTCCGGGACAGGGGTTCGGGGCAATCAGCCCCAGCATTTT. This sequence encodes CASSYSGTGVRGNQPQHF.

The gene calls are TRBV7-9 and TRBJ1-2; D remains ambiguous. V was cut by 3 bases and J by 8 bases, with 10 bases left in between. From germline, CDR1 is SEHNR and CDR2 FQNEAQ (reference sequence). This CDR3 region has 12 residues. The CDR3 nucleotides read TGTGCCAGCAGCTTTTTCCAGGAAGGCTACACCTTC. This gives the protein CASSFFQEGYTF.

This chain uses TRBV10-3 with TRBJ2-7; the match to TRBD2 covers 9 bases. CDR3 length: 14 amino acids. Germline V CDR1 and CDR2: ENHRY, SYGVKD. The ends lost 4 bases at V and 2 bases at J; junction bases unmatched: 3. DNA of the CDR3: TGTGCCATCAGTGGGGGCGGGAGGGCCTACGAGCAGTACTTC. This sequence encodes CAISGGGRAYEQYF.

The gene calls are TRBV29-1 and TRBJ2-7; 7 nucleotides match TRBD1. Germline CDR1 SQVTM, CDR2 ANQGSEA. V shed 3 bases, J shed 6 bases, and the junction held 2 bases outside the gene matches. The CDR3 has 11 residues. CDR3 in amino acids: CSVERGLEQYF. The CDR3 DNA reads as TGCAGCGTTGAGAGGGGGCTCGAGCAGTACTTC.

The CDR3: CASSLSSARTDTQYF. CDR3 coding DNA: TGTGCCAGCAGCCTCTCCTCCGCGCGCACAGATACGCAGTATTTT. The gene calls are TRBV5-8 and TRBJ2-3; D remains ambiguous. There are 15 residues in the CDR3. Germline CDR1 and CDR2: SGHTS and YDEGEE. The V and J ends lost 4 bases and 1 base respectively, with 13 bases between them.

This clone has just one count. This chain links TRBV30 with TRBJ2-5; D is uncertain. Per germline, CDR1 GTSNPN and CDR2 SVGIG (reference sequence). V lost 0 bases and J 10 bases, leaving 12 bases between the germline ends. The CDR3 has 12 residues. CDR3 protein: CAWSVTREIQYF. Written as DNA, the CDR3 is TGTGCCTGGAGTGTAACGCGCGAAATCCAGTACTTC.

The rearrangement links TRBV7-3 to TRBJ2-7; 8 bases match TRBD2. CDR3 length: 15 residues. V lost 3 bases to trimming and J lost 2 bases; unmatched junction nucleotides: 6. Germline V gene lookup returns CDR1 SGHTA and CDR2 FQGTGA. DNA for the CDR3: TGTGCCAGCAGCTTGTTTAGCGGGACCCCCTACGAGCAGTACTTC. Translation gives CASSLFSGTPYEQYF.

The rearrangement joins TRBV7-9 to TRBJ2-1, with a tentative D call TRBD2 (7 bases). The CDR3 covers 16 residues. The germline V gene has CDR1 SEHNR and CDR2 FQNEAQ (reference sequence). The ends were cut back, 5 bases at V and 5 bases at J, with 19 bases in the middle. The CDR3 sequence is CASSQDYGGGDNEQFF. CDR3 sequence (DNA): TGTGCCAGCAGCCAAGACTATGGAGGGGGGGACAATGAGCAGTTCTTC.

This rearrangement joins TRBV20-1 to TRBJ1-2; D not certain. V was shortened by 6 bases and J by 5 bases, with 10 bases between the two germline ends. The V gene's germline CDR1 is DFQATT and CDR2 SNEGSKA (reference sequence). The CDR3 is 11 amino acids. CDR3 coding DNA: TGCAGTGCCCGCCGGGAGTATGGCTACACCTTC. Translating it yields CSARREYGYTF.

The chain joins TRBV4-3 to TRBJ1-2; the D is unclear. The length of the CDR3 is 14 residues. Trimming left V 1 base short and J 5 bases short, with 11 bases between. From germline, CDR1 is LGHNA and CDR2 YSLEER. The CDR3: CASSQVAGEYGYTF. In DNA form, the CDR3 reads TGCGCCAGCAGCCAAGTGGCAGGCGAGTATGGCTACACCTTC.

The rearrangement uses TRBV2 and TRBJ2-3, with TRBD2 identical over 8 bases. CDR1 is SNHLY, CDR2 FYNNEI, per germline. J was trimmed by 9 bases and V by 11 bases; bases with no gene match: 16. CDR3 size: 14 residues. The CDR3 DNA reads TGTGCCGACAGGAAGAGCGGGGGACCCGAGACGCAGTATTTT. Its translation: CADRKSGGPETQYF.

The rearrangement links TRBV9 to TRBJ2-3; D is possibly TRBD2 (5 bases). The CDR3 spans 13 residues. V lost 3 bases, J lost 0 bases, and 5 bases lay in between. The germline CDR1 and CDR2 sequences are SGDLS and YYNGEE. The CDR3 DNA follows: TGTGCCAGCAGCGCGGGGAGCACAGATACGCAGTATTTT. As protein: CASSAGSTDTQYF.

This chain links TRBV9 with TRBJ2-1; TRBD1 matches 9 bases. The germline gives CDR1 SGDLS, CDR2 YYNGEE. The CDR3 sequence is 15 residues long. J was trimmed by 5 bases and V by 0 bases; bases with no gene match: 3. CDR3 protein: CASSVVGTGNNEQFF. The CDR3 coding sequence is TGTGCCAGCAGCGTAGTCGGGACAGGGAACAATGAGCAGTTCTTC.

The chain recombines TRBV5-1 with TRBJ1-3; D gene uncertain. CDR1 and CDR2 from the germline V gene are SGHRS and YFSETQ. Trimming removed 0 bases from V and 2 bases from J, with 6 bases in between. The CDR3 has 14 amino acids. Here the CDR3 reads CASSLAGTGNTIYF. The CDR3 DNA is TGCGCCAGCAGCTTGGCGGGGACTGGAAACACCATATATTTT.

Here the CDR3 DNA reads TGCGCCAGCAGCCTCGGAGGGTTGGGACTAGCGGGTCCAAACAAACTATACAATGAGCAGTTCTTC. Translating it yields CASSLGGLGLAGPNKLYNEQFF. V gene TRBV23-1 combines with J gene TRBJ2-1; TRBD2 matches at 12 bases. TRBV23-1 is flagged as an ORF with uncertain function. J was trimmed by 4 bases and V by 6 bases; bases with no gene match: 25. CDR3 length: 22 amino acids.